This TCR beta chain was found in a study of identical twins. TCRdb fed the 5' RACE reads into MiXCR, producing one record per CDR3 protein. The data contain hundreds of thousands of distinct CDR3 sequences, 15% to 20% of them seen just once; the ten biggest clones take up roughly 14%. Looked up from germline, CDR1 is DFQATT and CDR2 is SNEGSKA (reference sequence). This CDR3 comprises 14 residues. With 5 bases removed from V and 6 bases from J, the gap between germline ends came to 17 bases. Only healthy Caucasians were enrolled as donors. These data also featured in a second study, about T cells expressing NK-cell markers. That report adds: With respect to HCMV, most of the eight sequenced donors were seropositive, and one was seronegative. Each of a handful of donors carried dominant NKG2C+ clonotypes accounting for roughly 1.0-7.5% of CD8+ T cells. The leading position in the CD3+CD56-NKG2C+ fraction of a handful of donors also went to these clonotypes.

The chain joins TRBV20-1 to TRBJ2-1; D tentatively reads TRBD1 or TRBD2 (6 bases each). The origin of this receptor is a woman aged 18-29 years in good health. Sequencing input: PBMCs. The CDR3 region has the DNA TGCAGTGCTCACTCACCGGGGGCTGCCAATGAGCAGTTCTTC. This translates into CSAHSPGAANEQFF.